This T cell receptor beta chain was obtained from a study of T cell responses to AZD1222 COVID-19 vaccine. Study-wide context: Second doses that came at about 4 or about 12 weeks were put together.

Germline values: CDR1 SGHVT, CDR2 SQSDAQ. This CDR3 region has 18 residues. V shed 5 bases and J shed 6 bases, with 29 bases lying between them. A word on this clone: Its matching antigen is unknown.

General study results and limits: Vaccine-related CD4 TCRs covered spike, predominating at 160-218 and 743-854. There were mostly white British donors and more females than males, and clonal diversity was possibly underestimated. Seropositivity was recorded at baseline in only five to seven AZD1222 recipients.

Method: immunoSEQ multiplex PCR; TCRdb's copy keeps in-frame clones and lacks some. The profile shows approximately 150,000 clones, over 85% of them singletons. This sequence originates from an adult in good health. The material sequenced was peripheral blood, taken on day 0 of AZD1222 vaccination. V usage is TRBV7-4 and J usage is TRBJ2-7; the D gene is possibly TRBD1 (5 bases). As DNA, the CDR3 is TGTGCCAGCAGCCAAGGACATCGAAGGCCCAATTGGGTTGTCGAGCAGTACTTC. Protein product: CASSQGHRRPNWVVEQYF.